The rows below give T cell receptor beta chains drawn from one sample of a study of shared clonotypes between healthy human individuals. Assay used: immunoSEQ multiplex PCR; TCRdb lists only in-frame clones, some missing. The sample consists of fewer than 1 million clones, about 96% of them appearing once. Material for sequencing was naive CD8+ T cells sorted from blood. The receptors originated from a man in his thirties or forties in good health. The CDR3 runs from the conserved cysteine through the conserved F or W. D genes are given only for firm matches. For some rows the clone size is stated as once, few or many, or as a class when expanded; others skip it.

D gene,CDR3 length,V gene,J gene,clone size,CDR3 protein,CDR3 DNA
-,15,TRBV27,TRBJ2-2,-,CASSFHREDTGELFF,TGTGCCAGCAGTTTTCACAGGGAGGACACCGGGGAGCTGTTTTTT
-,15,TRBV28,TRBJ1-4,-,CASRPSGSTNEKLFF,TGTGCCAGCAGGCCGTCAGGGTCAACTAATGAAAAACTGTTTTTT
TRBD2,15,TRBV13,TRBJ2-3,-,CASSGASGFTDTQYF,TGTGCCAGCAGTGGGGCTAGCGGGTTCACAGATACGCAGTATTTT
-,16,TRBV11-2,TRBJ2-7,-,CASSSPHRGGTYEQYF,TGTGCCAGCAGTTCTCCACACAGGGGAGGCACCTACGAGCAGTACTTC
TRBD2,15,TRBV7-2,TRBJ2-2,-,CASSFSGPEAGELFF,TGTGCCAGCAGCTTTAGCGGGCCCGAGGCCGGGGAGCTGTTTTTT
-,15,TRBV23-1,TRBJ2-1,-,CASSPDLKANNEQFF,TGCGCCAGCAGTCCCGACCTTAAAGCAAACAATGAGCAGTTCTTC
-,14,TRBV7-9,TRBJ2-1,-,CASSLETLPDEQFF,TGTGCCAGCAGCTTAGAAACTCTCCCAGATGAGCAGTTCTTC
TRBD1,14,TRBV6-5,TRBJ1-1,-,CASSDGQGLTEAFF,TGTGCCAGCAGTGACGGACAGGGATTGACTGAAGCTTTCTTT
-,18,TRBV7-9,TRBJ2-1,-,CASPISDSPSGRDNEQFF,TGTGCCAGCCCTATTTCGGACAGCCCTAGTGGTAGGGACAATGAGCAGTTCTTC
TRBD1,16,TRBV7-9,TRBJ1-1,-,CASSSTRDRGGFWAFF,TGTGCCAGCAGCTCCACCCGGGACAGGGGGGGATTTTGGGCTTTCTTT
-,16,TRBV7-3,TRBJ2-1,-,CASSSRVMEFDNEQFF,TGTGCCAGCAGCTCCCGGGTGATGGAATTCGACAATGAGCAGTTCTTC
TRBD1,16,TRBV10-3,TRBJ2-2,-,CAIGFQQGVDTGELFF,TGTGCCATCGGATTCCAACAGGGGGTAGACACCGGGGAGCTGTTTTTT
TRBD1,17,TRBV27,TRBJ1-2,-,CASSRSDRGRGNYGYTF,TGTGCCAGCAGTCGGAGCGACAGGGGGCGCGGTAACTATGGCTACACCTTC
-,14,TRBV5-6,TRBJ2-7,-,CASSLIEAANEQYF,TGTGCCAGCAGCTTGATCGAGGCTGCCAACGAGCAGTACTTC
-,14,TRBV9,TRBJ2-2,-,CASSGGANTGELFF,TGTGCCAGCAGCGGCGGGGCTAACACCGGGGAGCTGTTTTTT
TRBD2,17,TRBV7-8,TRBJ2-1,-,CASAPHLTSGHGGAEFF,TGTGCCAGCGCTCCTCATTTAACTAGCGGGCATGGTGGCGCGGAGTTCTTC
TRBD1,17,TRBV27,TRBJ2-1,once,CASSPALTGEIYNEQFF,TGTGCCAGCAGCCCCGCCCTCACAGGGGAGATTTACAATGAGCAGTTCTTC
-,14,TRBV12-5,TRBJ1-1,-,CASGRGHGNTEAFF,TGTGCTAGTGGTCGAGGACACGGGAACACTGAAGCTTTCTTT
-,16,TRBV7-6,TRBJ2-1,-,CASSLEWTAAYNEQFF,TGTGCCAGCAGCTTAGAATGGACAGCAGCCTACAATGAGCAGTTCTTC
TRBD2,17,TRBV9,TRBJ2-1,-,CASSASANSGRQNEQFF,TGTGCCAGCAGCGCTTCTGCTAATAGCGGGAGACAGAATGAGCAGTTCTTC
-,14,TRBV7-6,TRBJ1-5,-,CASSLRGYEQPQHF,TGTGCCAGCAGCCTACGGGGTTATGAACAGCCCCAGCATTTT
TRBD2,17,TRBV7-9,TRBJ2-7,-,CASSLEWGTSGSYEQYF,TGTGCCAGCAGCTTAGAGTGGGGCACTAGCGGGAGTTACGAGCAGTACTTC
TRBD1,14,TRBV29-1,TRBJ1-1,-,CSVAGGQGISEAFF,TGCAGCGTTGCTGGGGGACAGGGGATATCTGAAGCTTTCTTT
TRBD1,15,TRBV7-7,TRBJ2-1,-,CASSLALDRTNEQFF,TGTGCCAGCAGCTTAGCCCTGGACAGGACGAATGAGCAGTTCTTC
TRBD1,17,TRBV4-2,TRBJ2-3,-,CASSQEGPDRGTDTQYF,TGTGCCAGCAGCCAAGAAGGTCCGGACAGGGGCACAGATACGCAGTATTTT
-,13,TRBV5-6,TRBJ2-7,-,CASSFGTSHEQYF,TGTGCCAGCAGCTTCGGCACTAGTCATGAGCAGTACTTC
-,11,TRBV30,TRBJ2-1,once,CAWSDGLLEFF,TGTGCCTGGAGTGATGGTCTCTTAGAGTTCTTC
TRBD1,16,TRBV27,TRBJ2-5,-,CASSLWAPGGSETQYF,TGTGCCAGCAGTTTATGGGCCCCAGGGGGCTCAGAGACCCAGTACTTC
-,14,TRBV19,TRBJ2-2,-,CAIGPYSGTGELFF,TGTGCCATAGGCCCGTATTCTGGGACCGGGGAGCTGTTTTTT
-,15,TRBV15,TRBJ2-2,-,CATSNEPMGTGELFF,TGTGCCACCAGCAATGAACCTATGGGTACCGGGGAGCTGTTTTTT
TRBD2,16,TRBV7-9,TRBJ2-5,-,CAGQTSALSLFETQYF,TGTGCCGGCCAGACTAGCGCCCTTTCTTTGTTCGAGACCCAGTACTTC
TRBD2,16,TRBV7-3,TRBJ2-2,-,CASSFASGSYTGELFF,TGTGCCAGCAGCTTTGCTAGCGGGAGCTACACCGGGGAGCTGTTTTTT